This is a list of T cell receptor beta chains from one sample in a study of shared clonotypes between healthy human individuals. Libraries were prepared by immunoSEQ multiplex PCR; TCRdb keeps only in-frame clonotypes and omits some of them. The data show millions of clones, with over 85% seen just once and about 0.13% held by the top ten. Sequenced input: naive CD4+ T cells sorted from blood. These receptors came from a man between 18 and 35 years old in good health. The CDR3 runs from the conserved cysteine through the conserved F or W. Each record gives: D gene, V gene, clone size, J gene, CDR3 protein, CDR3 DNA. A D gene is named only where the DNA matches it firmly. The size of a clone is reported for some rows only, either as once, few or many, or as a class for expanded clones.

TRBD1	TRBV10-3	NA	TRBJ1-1	CAISELGQGFAEAFF	TGTGCCATCAGTGAGTTGGGACAGGGGTTTGCTGAAGCTTTCTTT
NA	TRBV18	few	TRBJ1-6	CASSPGQGNSPLHF	TGTGCCAGCTCACCAGGGCAGGGGAATTCACCCCTCCACTTT
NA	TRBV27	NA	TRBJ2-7	CASSFNRRYEQYF	TGTGCCAGCAGTTTTAACAGGAGATACGAGCAGTACTTC
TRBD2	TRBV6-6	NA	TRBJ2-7	CASSYLSGRAGEQYF	TGTGCCAGCAGTTACTTGAGCGGGAGGGCCGGGGAGCAGTACTTC
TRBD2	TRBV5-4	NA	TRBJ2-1	CASSSRAGPYNEQFF	TGTGCCAGCAGCTCGCGAGCGGGACCTTACAATGAGCAGTTCTTC
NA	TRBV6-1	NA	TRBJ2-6	CASIRGSSGANVLTF	TGTGCCAGCATCAGAGGCAGCTCTGGGGCCAACGTCCTGACTTTC
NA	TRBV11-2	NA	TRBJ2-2	CASSLPATGELFF	TGTGCCAGCAGCTTACCCGCCACCGGGGAGCTGTTTTTT
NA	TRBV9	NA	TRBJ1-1	CASSPRGQNLINTEAFF	TGTGCCAGCAGCCCCCGAGGGCAGAACTTAATTAACACTGAAGCTTTCTTT
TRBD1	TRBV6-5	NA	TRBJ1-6	CASRRGQAYNSPLHF	TGTGCCAGCAGAAGAGGACAGGCCTATAATTCACCCCTCCACTTT
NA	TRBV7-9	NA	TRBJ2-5	CASSPSGTLETQYF	TGTGCCAGCAGCCCATCCGGGACTTTAGAGACCCAGTACTTC
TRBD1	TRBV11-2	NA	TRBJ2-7	CASSFPTPDRVEQYF	TGTGCCAGCAGCTTTCCCACGCCGGACAGGGTAGAGCAGTACTTC
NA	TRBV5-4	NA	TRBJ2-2	CASSLVGGGYTGELFF	TGTGCCAGCAGCTTGGTGGGAGGGGGCTACACCGGGGAGCTGTTTTTT
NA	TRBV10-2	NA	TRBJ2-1	CASRELGSYNEQFF	TGCGCCAGCAGGGAGCTAGGCTCCTACAATGAGCAGTTCTTC
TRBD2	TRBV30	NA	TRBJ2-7	CAWSDMVAGAYEQYF	TGTGCCTGGAGTGATATGGTAGCGGGCGCCTACGAGCAGTACTTC
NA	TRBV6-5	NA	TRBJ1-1	CASSHPGGVDEAFF	TGTGCCAGCAGCCACCCCGGCGGTGTGGATGAAGCTTTCTTT
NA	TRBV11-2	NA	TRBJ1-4	CASSLYARATNEKLFF	TGTGCCAGCAGCCTTTACGCCCGGGCAACTAATGAAAAACTGTTTTTT
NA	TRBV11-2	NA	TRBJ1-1	CASSSKQMNTEAFF	TGTGCCAGCAGCTCCAAACAGATGAACACTGAAGCTTTCTTT
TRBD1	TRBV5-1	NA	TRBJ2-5	CASSLYPGTVLSETQYF	TGCGCCAGCAGCTTGTACCCCGGGACAGTTCTTAGTGAGACCCAGTACTTC
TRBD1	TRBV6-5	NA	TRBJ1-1	CASRQGSEAFF	TGTGCCAGCAGACAGGGGTCTGAAGCTTTCTTT
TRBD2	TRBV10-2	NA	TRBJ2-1	CASREREDSYNEQFF	TGCGCCAGCAGAGAGCGGGAGGACTCCTACAATGAGCAGTTCTTC
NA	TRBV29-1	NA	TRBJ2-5	CSVVGGEGIAPETQYF	TGCAGCGTTGTGGGAGGTGAGGGGATAGCCCCAGAGACCCAGTACTTC
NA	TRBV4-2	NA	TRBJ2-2	CASSQVTGPNTGELFF	TGTGCCAGCAGCCAAGTTACAGGGCCGAACACCGGGGAGCTGTTTTTT
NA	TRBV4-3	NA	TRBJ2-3	CASSQDTLQDTQYF	TGCGCCAGCAGCCAAGATACTTTACAAGATACGCAGTATTTT
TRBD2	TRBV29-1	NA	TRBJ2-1	CSGRREGLSYNEQFF	TGCAGCGGCCGACGGGAGGGTCTCTCCTACAATGAGCAGTTCTTC
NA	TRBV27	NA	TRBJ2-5	CASSLTWGPQETQYF	TGTGCCAGCAGTTTAACATGGGGGCCCCAAGAGACCCAGTACTTC
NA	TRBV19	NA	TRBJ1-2	CASSITTQGPYGYTF	TGTGCCAGTAGTATAACAACCCAGGGCCCCTATGGCTACACCTTC
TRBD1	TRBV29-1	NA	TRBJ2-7	CSATTGFPEQYF	TGCAGCGCAACGACAGGGTTCCCCGAGCAGTACTTC
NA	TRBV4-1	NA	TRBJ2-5	CASSQGDKGRETQYF	TGCGCCAGCAGCCAAGGGGATAAGGGGCGGGAGACCCAGTACTTC
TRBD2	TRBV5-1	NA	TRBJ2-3	CASSLALAGGRDTQYF	TGCGCCAGCAGCTTGGCACTAGCGGGGGGGCGAGATACGCAGTATTTT
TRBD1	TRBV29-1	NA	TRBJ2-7	CSVTTGGLPYEQYF	TGCAGCGTCACGACAGGGGGCCTACCCTACGAGCAGTACTTC
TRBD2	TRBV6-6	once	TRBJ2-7	CASSRDYFSYEQYF	TGTGCCAGCAGTCGGGACTACTTCTCCTACGAGCAGTACTTC
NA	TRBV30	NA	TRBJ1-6	CAWSSSGTNSPLHF	TGTGCCTGGAGTTCTTCCGGGACAAATTCACCCCTCCACTTT
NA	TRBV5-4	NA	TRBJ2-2	CASSTEVGTNTGELFF	TGTGCCAGCAGCACGGAGGTAGGCACCAACACCGGGGAGCTGTTTTTT
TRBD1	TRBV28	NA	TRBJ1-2	CASSFRDRGNYGYTF	TGTGCCAGCAGTTTCCGGGACAGGGGAAACTATGGCTACACCTTC
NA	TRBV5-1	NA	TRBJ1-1	CASSLWLDLRTEAFF	TGCGCCAGCAGCTTGTGGCTGGACCTTCGGACTGAAGCTTTCTTT
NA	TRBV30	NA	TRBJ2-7	CAWSVYKTYEQYF	TGTGCCTGGAGTGTATACAAGACCTACGAGCAGTACTTC
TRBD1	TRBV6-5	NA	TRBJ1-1	CASSPTGGTEAFF	TGTGCCAGCAGTCCAACAGGGGGAACTGAAGCTTTCTTT
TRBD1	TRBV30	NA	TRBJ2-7	CAWSPLGTVRIYEQYF	TGTGCCTGGAGTCCTTTGGGGACAGTTAGAATCTACGAGCAGTACTTC
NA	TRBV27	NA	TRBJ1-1	CASSPIRELNTEAFF	TGTGCCAGCAGCCCTATCAGGGAGTTGAACACTGAAGCTTTCTTT
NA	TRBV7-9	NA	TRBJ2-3	CASSYAGFGSTDTQYF	TGTGCCAGCAGCTATGCGGGGTTCGGTAGCACAGATACGCAGTATTTT
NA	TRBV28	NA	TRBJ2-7	CASSLRERGEQYF	TGTGCCAGCAGTTTACGAGAAAGGGGCGAGCAGTACTTC
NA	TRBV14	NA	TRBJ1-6	CASSQQGGGIGNSPLHF	TGTGCCAGCAGCCAACAGGGTGGCGGAATAGGGAATTCACCCCTCCACTTT
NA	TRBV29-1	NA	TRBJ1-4	CSVAGQVAEKLFF	TGCAGCGTTGCGGGGCAGGTGGCTGAAAAACTGTTTTTT
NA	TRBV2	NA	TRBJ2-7	CASSGSFVVLGEQYF	TGTGCCAGCAGTGGAAGTTTCGTGGTTCTCGGGGAGCAGTACTTC
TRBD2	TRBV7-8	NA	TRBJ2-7	CASSLTRASGTPGRQYF	TGTGCCAGCAGCTTAACTAGGGCTAGCGGGACCCCCGGAAGACAGTACTTC
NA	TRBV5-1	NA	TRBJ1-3	CASSLGIQGSGNTIYF	TGCGCCAGCAGCTTGGGGATTCAGGGGTCTGGAAACACCATATATTTT
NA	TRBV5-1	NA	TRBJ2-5	CASSSGNSGTLETQYF	TGCGCCAGCAGCTCGGGTAATTCTGGGACTCTGGAGACCCAGTACTTC
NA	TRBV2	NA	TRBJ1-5	CASIYSQGHQPQHF	TGTGCCAGCATCTATTCCCAGGGCCATCAGCCCCAGCATTTT
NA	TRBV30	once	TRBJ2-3	CAWSKPPTDTQYF	TGTGCCTGGAGTAAGCCTCCCACGGATACGCAGTATTTT
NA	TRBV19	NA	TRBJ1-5	CASSMRHSAFPGQPQHF	TGTGCCAGTAGTATGCGGCACAGTGCTTTCCCCGGGCAGCCCCAGCATTTT
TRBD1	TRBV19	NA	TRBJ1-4	CASSMEGAREKLFF	TGTGCCAGTAGTATGGAGGGGGCACGGGAAAAACTGTTTTTT
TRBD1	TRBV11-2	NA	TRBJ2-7	CASSSLPDRGHHEQYF	TGTGCCAGCAGCTCGCTCCCCGACAGGGGGCACCACGAGCAGTACTTC
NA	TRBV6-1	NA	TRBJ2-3	CASSDWGSDTQYF	TGTGCCAGCAGTGATTGGGGTTCGGATACGCAGTATTTT
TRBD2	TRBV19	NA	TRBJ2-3	CASIVPPMVAGGQGTDTQYF	TGTGCCAGTATAGTCCCCCCAATGGTAGCGGGAGGCCAGGGTACAGATACGCAGTATTTT
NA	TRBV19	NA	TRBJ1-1	CASSPSRQNTEAFF	TGTGCCAGTAGTCCGAGCAGGCAGAACACTGAAGCTTTCTTT
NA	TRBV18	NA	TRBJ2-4	CASSPGGAKNIQYF	TGTGCCAGCTCACCGGGAGGAGCCAAAAACATTCAGTACTTC
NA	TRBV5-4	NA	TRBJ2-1	CASSLDGRGYNEQFF	TGTGCCAGCAGCTTGGACGGGAGAGGCTACAATGAGCAGTTCTTC
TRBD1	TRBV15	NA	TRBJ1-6	CATSRAQGAGTPLHF	TGTGCCACCAGCAGAGCCCAGGGGGCCGGGACACCCCTCCACTTT
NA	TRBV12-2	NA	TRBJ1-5	CASRLRGQGTTWGNQPQHF	TGTGCAAGTCGCTTACGAGGACAGGGGACGACTTGGGGCAATCAGCCCCAGCATTTT
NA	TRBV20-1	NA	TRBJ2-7	CSATRNEQYF	TGCAGTGCTACAAGAAACGAGCAGTACTTC